The T cell receptor beta chain under discussion was sequenced for a study of blood T cell repertoires in COVID-19. In Seattle, patients joined the study during active infection and were tracked longitudinally. Repertoires were generated with immunoSEQ multiplex PCR, while TCRdb's copy carries only in-frame clones and drops some. This repertoire shows about 130,000 clones, approximately 86% found once; its top ten account for about an eighth. Sequencing input: peripheral blood. The source of this sequence is a woman aged 70-85 years with COVID-19, enrolled during active disease.

As DNA, the CDR3 is TGTGCCAGCAGCTTACCAGTAGCGGCCGATCAAGAGACCCAGTACTTC. Translating gives CASSLPVAADQETQYF. The chain links TRBV11-1 to TRBJ2-5; D is perhaps TRBD2 (6 bases). The ends were cut back, 2 bases at V and 2 bases at J, with 15 bases in the middle. This CDR3 region has 16 residues. Germline-derived CDR1 and CDR2 are SGHAT and FQDESV (reference sequence).